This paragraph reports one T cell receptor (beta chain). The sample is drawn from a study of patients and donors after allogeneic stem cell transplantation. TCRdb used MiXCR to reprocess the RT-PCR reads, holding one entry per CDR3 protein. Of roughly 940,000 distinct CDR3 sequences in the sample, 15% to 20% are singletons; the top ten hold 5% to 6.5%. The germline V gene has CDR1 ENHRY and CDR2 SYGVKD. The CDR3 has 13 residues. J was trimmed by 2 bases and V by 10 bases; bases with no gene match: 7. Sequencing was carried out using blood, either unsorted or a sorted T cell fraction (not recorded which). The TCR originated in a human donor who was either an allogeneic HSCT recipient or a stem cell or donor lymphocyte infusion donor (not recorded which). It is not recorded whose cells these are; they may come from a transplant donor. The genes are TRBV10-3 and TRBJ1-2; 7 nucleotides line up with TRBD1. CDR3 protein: CATRQGSNYGYTF. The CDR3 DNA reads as TGTGCCACCCGACAGGGTTCCAACTATGGCTACACCTTC.